These 23 T cell receptor beta chains share one sample of origin, sequenced in a study of T cells after yellow fever vaccination. TCRdb fed the 5' RACE reads into MiXCR, producing one record per CDR3 protein. In the table there are a few hundred thousand distinct CDR3 sequences, 8.7% of which are singletons. The source material was PBMCs, sampled on the day of the first yellow fever vaccination. Every receptor here comes from a man between 18 and 35 years old who received the YFV17D yellow fever vaccine.

The rearrangement joins TRBV28 to TRBJ2-7; D is perhaps TRBD1 (6 bases). The V gene's germline CDR1 is MDHEN and CDR2 SYDVKM. This CDR3 comprises 15 residues. With 4 bases removed from V and 4 bases from J, the gap between germline ends came to 17 bases. The CDR3 is CASSSPADSLYEQYF. The CDR3 coding sequence is TGTGCCAGCAGTTCCCCAGCGGACAGCCTTTACGAGCAGTACTTC. Full variable domain (remainder filled in from reference TRBV28 and TRBJ2-7): DVKVTQSSRYLVKRTGEKVFLECVQDMDHENMFWYRQDPGLGLRLIYFSYDVKMKEKGDIPEGYSVSREKKERFSLILESASTNQTSMYLCASSSPADSLYEQYFGPGTRLTVT.

This clonotype has a count of ten or more. The V call is TRBV15, the J call TRBJ1-1, with D possibly matching TRBD1 (6 bases). Per the germline V gene, CDR1 is LNHNV and CDR2 is YYDKDF (reference sequence). The CDR3 length is 16 residues. Between the trimmed V and J ends, which lost 0 bases and 0 bases, there was a span of 11 bases. The CDR3 loop is CATSRDFRTVNTEAFF. The CDR3 coding sequence is TGTGCCACCAGCAGAGATTTCCGGACAGTGAACACTGAAGCTTTCTTT.

This clonotype was counted ten times or more. The chain carries TRBV7-2 and TRBJ2-1, with TRBD1 matching over 9 bases. The trim removed 4 bases at V and 5 bases at J, leaving 3 bases unmatched. Germline CDR1 reads SGHTA; CDR2 reads FQGNSA. CDR3 length equals 14 residues. CDR3 residues: CASSSWTGDNEQFF. The DNA for the CDR3 is TGTGCCAGCAGCTCCTGGACAGGGGACAATGAGCAGTTCTTC.

The gene calls are TRBV6-5 and TRBJ2-1, with D possibly matching TRBD2 (5 bases). The CDR3 spans 13 residues. Trimming took off 4 bases at V and 7 bases at J, with 11 bases between the two ends. CDR1 is MNHEY and CDR2 is SVGAGI in the germline V gene. The CDR3: CASSFREWNEQFF. The CDR3 nucleotides are TGTGCCAGCAGTTTTCGGGAATGGAATGAGCAGTTCTTC.

The V and J genes are TRBV18 and TRBJ1-5; D uncertain. Trimming removed 3 bases from V and 7 bases from J, with 16 bases in between. The CDR3 has 15 residues. Looked up from germline, CDR1 is KGHSH and CDR2 is LQKENI. The CDR3 bases are TGTGCCAGCTCACCGGTGGGCCAGTTGGGACAGCCCCAGCATTTT. It translates to CASSPVGQLGQPQHF. Based on the CDR3 plus reference TRBV18 and TRBJ1-5, the full variable domain is NAGVMQNPRHLVRRRGQEARLRCSPMKGHSHVYWYRQLPEEGLKFMVYLQKENIIDESGMPKERFSAEFPKEGPSILRIQQVVRGDSAAYFCASSPVGQLGQPQHFGDGTRLSIL.

This clonotype was seen ten or more times. The chain carries TRBV7-9 and TRBJ2-7, with D uncertain. Germline CDR1 SEHNR, CDR2 FQNEAQ (reference sequence). The CDR3 runs 15 residues. V was trimmed by 1 base and J by 3 bases, leaving 13 bases between them. CDR3 residues: CASSLGDRVGYEQYF. CDR3 DNA sequence: TGTGCCAGCAGCTTAGGAGATAGGGTGGGCTACGAGCAGTACTTC.

This clonotype was counted ten times or more. This chain uses TRBV20-1 with TRBJ2-5; 8 bases fit TRBD1. This CDR3 has 14 residues. Germline CDR1 reads DFQATT; CDR2 reads SNEGSKA (reference sequence). The trim removed 1 base at V and 5 bases at J, leaving 6 bases unmatched. The CDR3 protein is CSARVGRGQETQYF. In DNA, the CDR3 is TGCAGTGCTAGAGTCGGCAGGGGGCAGGAGACCCAGTACTTC.

This clonotype was counted between two and nine times. The chain carries TRBV20-1 and TRBJ2-2, with D hard to call. CDR1 and CDR2 (germline): DFQATT, SNEGSKA (reference sequence). This CDR3 is 16 amino acids long. Trimming removed 1 base from V and 0 bases from J, with 12 bases in between. The CDR3 nucleotides read TGCAGTGCTAGAGGTGGTTCTAACGCGAACACCGGGGAGCTGTTTTTT. This codes for CSARGGSNANTGELFF.

This clonotype was counted at least ten times. The chain couples TRBV6-5 to TRBJ2-1; TRBD1 aligns across 8 bases. The CDR3 has 14 amino acids. Trimming took 2 bases from V and 7 from J; bases not matched to a gene: 4. Per the germline V gene, CDR1 is MNHEY and CDR2 is SVGAGI. CDR3 bases: TGTGCCAGCAGTTACCAGGGGGCGGGGAATGAGCAGTTCTTC. It encodes CASSYQGAGNEQFF.

The sample holds many counts of this clonotype. The chain uses TRBV7-3 and TRBJ2-1; unclear D gene. V was clipped by 8 bases and J by 7 bases, with 15 bases between them. The CDR3 is 13 residues long. Germline values: CDR1 SGHTA, CDR2 FQGTGA. The CDR3 coding sequence is TGTGCCAGCCAATCCCCGGATACTAATGAGCAGTTCTTC. Translation: CASQSPDTNEQFF.

The genes are TRBV2 and TRBJ1-1; 7 positions agree with TRBD1. V shed 2 bases, J shed 3 bases, and the junction held 9 bases outside the gene matches. The germline V gene encodes CDR1 SNHLY and CDR2 FYNNEI. There are 16 residues in the CDR3. DNA for the CDR3: TGTGCCAGCAGTGAAAGACGAGGGGGCTGGTACACTGAAGCTTTCTTT. Amino acids: CASSERRGGWYTEAFF. The full variable domain, its missing parts supplied by reference TRBV2 and TRBJ1-1, is EPEVTQTPSHQVTQMGQEVILRCVPISNHLYFYWYRQILGQKVEFLVSFYNNEISEKSEIFDDQFSVERPDGSNFTLKIRSTKLEDSAMYFCASSERRGGWYTEAFFGQGTRLTVV.

This clonotype was seen many times. V gene TRBV3-1 combines with J gene TRBJ2-3, with D possibly TRBD1 on 5 matching bases. V was shortened by 3 bases and J by 2 bases, with 9 bases between the two germline ends. This CDR3 has 14 amino acids. Germline CDR1 LGHDT, CDR2 YNNKEL (reference sequence). CDR3 nucleotide sequence: TGTGCCAGCAGCCATTCAGGGTTCACAGATACGCAGTATTTT. Protein: CASSHSGFTDTQYF.

This clonotype was seen a few times. The V call is TRBV29-1, the J call TRBJ2-3; D remains ambiguous. The CDR3 runs to 13 residues. V lost 4 bases and J 0 bases, leaving 8 bases between the germline ends. Germline-derived CDR1 and CDR2 are SQVTM and ANQGSEA. CDR3 nucleotide sequence: TGCAGCGTTGGGGTGGCTAGCACAGATACGCAGTATTTT. Its protein product is CSVGVASTDTQYF.

The V and J genes are TRBV2 and TRBJ1-2; TRBD1 might be the D (5 bases). CDR3 length equals 14 residues. Trimming shortened V by 6 bases and J by 13 bases, and 24 bases separated the two germline ends. Germline values: CDR1 SNHLY, CDR2 FYNNEI. The CDR3 DNA reads as TGTGCCAGCAGAGGTGGCAGGGCGTTGCTCTTGTCCACCTTC. Translation: CASRGGRALLLSTF.

This clonotype occurred many times. The rearrangement links TRBV2 to TRBJ2-1, with unresolved D. Trimming removed 4 bases from V and 2 bases from J, with 3 bases in between. Germline values: CDR1 SNHLY, CDR2 FYNNEI. The CDR3 contains 12 residues. CDR3 nucleotide sequence: TGTGCCAGCAGTGGACCCTACAATGAGCAGTTCTTC. It yields the protein CASSGPYNEQFF.

The table lists this clonotype with many counts. The genes are TRBV4-1 and TRBJ2-1; D is unresolved. The length of the CDR3 is 17 residues. Trimming left V 1 base short and J 7 bases short, with 20 bases between. The germline V gene encodes CDR1 MGHRA and CDR2 YSYEKL. CDR3 region: CASSQANLVALGNEQFF. CDR3 nucleotides: TGCGCCAGCAGCCAAGCCAACCTAGTGGCACTTGGAAATGAGCAGTTCTTC.

This clonotype was counted at least ten times. The chain links TRBV7-8 to TRBJ1-1; D might be TRBD1 (5 bases). The CDR3 spans 12 residues. Trimming shortened V by 5 bases and J by 6 bases, and 10 bases separated the two germline ends. Germline V gives CDR1 SGHVS, CDR2 FQNEAQ. The CDR3 sequence is CASSVDRSEAFF. The CDR3 DNA sequence: TGTGCCAGCAGCGTTGACAGATCTGAAGCTTTCTTT.

This chain uses TRBV20-1 with TRBJ1-1; the match to TRBD1 covers 10 bases. Looked up from germline, CDR1 is DFQATT and CDR2 is SNEGSKA (reference sequence). The CDR3 contains 14 residues. J gave up 8 bases and V 3 bases, and 9 bases lay outside the gene matches. The CDR3 nucleotides read TGCAGTGCTAGGAGGGACAGGGGCCGAAGAGAAGCTTTCTTT. Translation gives CSARRDRGRREAFF.

The gene calls are TRBV7-2 and TRBJ2-5, with TRBD1 identical over 9 bases. The ends lost 5 bases at V and 4 bases at J; junction bases unmatched: 5. CDR1 and CDR2 (germline): SGHTA, FQGNSA. There are 14 residues in the CDR3. CDR3 DNA sequence: TGTGCCAGCAGCAGGGGACAGGGAGGAGAGACCCAGTACTTC. This gives the protein CASSRGQGGETQYF. Complete variable domain (other parts from reference TRBV7-2 and TRBJ2-5): GAGVSQSPSNKVTEKGKDVELRCDPISGHTALYWYRQSLGQGLEFLIYFQGNSAPDKSGLPSDRFSAERTGGSVSTLTIQRTQQEDSAVYLCASSRGQGGETQYFGPGTRLLVL.

This clonotype was counted a few times. This chain links TRBV6-5 with TRBJ1-5; no reliable D call. V shed 0 bases and J shed 6 bases, with 9 bases lying between them. Germline V CDR1 and CDR2: MNHEY, SVGAGI. CDR3 length: 14 amino acids. As DNA, the CDR3 is TGTGCCAGCAGTTACTCGGGGTTGTCTCAGCCCCAGCATTTT. Translated: CASSYSGLSQPQHF.

This chain joins TRBV10-3 and TRBJ2-4, with D perhaps matching TRBD1 (6 bases). The V gene lost 0 bases and the J gene lost 0 bases, with 15 bases spanning the gap. CDR1 ENHRY and CDR2 SYGVKD come from the germline V gene. The CDR3 has 18 residues. The CDR3 DNA reads TGTGCCATCAGTGAGTCAGCCGGGACACAGCTAGCCAAAAACATTCAGTACTTC. Its protein is CAISESAGTQLAKNIQYF.

A few counts support this clonotype. The chain has TRBV7-6 and TRBJ1-2, with D hard to call. The CDR3 has 13 residues. Germline CDR1 reads SGHVS; CDR2 reads FNYEAQ. V lost 6 bases and J lost 8, with 16 bases in between. CDR3 sequence (DNA): TGTGCCAGCAGTCCAACCGAAGGAGGGGGCTACACCTTC. Its translation: CASSPTEGGGYTF.

V and J are TRBV3-1 and TRBJ1-2; D gene ambiguous. The CDR3 sequence is 14 residues long. V lost 0 bases and J lost 4, with 9 bases in between. Germline V gives CDR1 LGHDT, CDR2 YNNKEL (reference sequence). CDR3 bases: TGTGCCAGCAGCCAAGATCGTAGAGTCTATGGCTACACCTTC. This codes for CASSQDRRVYGYTF.